Listed below are T cell receptor beta chains from one sample, sequenced in a study of blood T cell repertoires in COVID-19. Sequencing was performed with immunoSEQ multiplex PCR; in TCRdb, only in-frame clones are kept and a portion is missing. The table records some 110,000 clones, approximately 86% of them present only once. The sequenced sample consisted of peripheral blood. All receptors come from a man aged 40-49 years with acute or convalescent COVID-19. Each CDR3 is given with its conserved first and last residue. A D gene is named only where the DNA matches it firmly. Clone size appears in some rows only: once, few, many, or a class for an expanded clone.

>.|TRBV9|TRBD1|TRBJ1-1
TGTGCCAGCGGGACAGGGGATAACACTGAAGCTTTCTTT
CASGTGDNTEAFF
>.|TRBV2|TRBD1|TRBJ2-1
TGTGCCAGCTCAAAAAGGTGGGACAGGGGGAATGAGCAGTTCTTC
CASSKRWDRGNEQFF
>.|TRBV19|.|TRBJ1-5
TGTGCCAGTAGTATCGGTGGAGGTAGCGGCAATCAGCCCCAGCATTTT
CASSIGGGSGNQPQHF
>.|TRBV3-1/TRBV3-2|.|TRBJ1-5
TGTGCCAGCAGCCAAGACCTAGATAGCAATCAGCCCCAGCATTTT
CASSQDLDSNQPQHF
>.|TRBV14|.|TRBJ1-1
TGTGCCAGCAGCCAAGATAGACTGAGGAATGGGGAAGCTTTCTTT
CASSQDRLRNGEAFF
>.|TRBV7-5|.|TRBJ2-3
TGTGCCAGAAGCTTAGCGCCAGGGAGGGCAGATACGCAGTATTTT
CARSLAPGRADTQYF
>.|TRBV30|.|TRBJ1-3
TGTGCCTGGAGCATGACAGCCCGATCTGGAAACACCATATATTTT
CAWSMTARSGNTIYF
>.|TRBV6-2/TRBV6-3|TRBD1|TRBJ1-5
TGTGCCAGCAGCAAGGGGGCGAGCAATCAGCCCCAGCATTTT
CASSKGASNQPQHF
>few|TRBV27|.|TRBJ2-1
TGTGCCAGCAGTCGCTCGGGGGTGGGGGGCGGACTAGTCGATTACAATGAGCAGTTCTTC
CASSRSGVGGGLVDYNEQFF
>few|TRBV30|.|TRBJ2-1
TGTGCCTGGAGCCCGACTGCCAATGAGCAGTTCTTC
CAWSPTANEQFF
>once|TRBV29-1|.|TRBJ2-3
TGCAGCGTTGAACTAGACCACACAGATACGCAGTATTTT
CSVELDHTDTQYF
>.|TRBV5-1|TRBD1|TRBJ1-5
TGCGCCAGCAGCCCTGGGACAGGACGTTATCAGCCCCAGCATTTT
CASSPGTGRYQPQHF
>.|TRBV9|.|TRBJ1-2
TGTGCCAGCAGCGTAGCTAGTATCCCCACTTACTATGGCTACACCTTC
CASSVASIPTYYGYTF
>.|TRBV6-5|TRBD1|TRBJ1-2
TGTGCCAGCGGAAGGACAGGGGGAGGCTACACCTTC
CASGRTGGGYTF
>.|TRBV5-4|TRBD1|TRBJ2-1
TGTGCCAGCAGCTCCAGACAGGGTGTAGTTGATGAGCAGTTCTTC
CASSSRQGVVDEQFF
>.|TRBV19|.|TRBJ1-1
TGTGCCAGTAGTATGAGAGACAGGACGGCTTTCTTT
CASSMRDRTAFF
>.|TRBV6-5|.|TRBJ1-4
TGTGCCAGCAGACGACGGGACTCTAATGAAAAACTGTTTTTT
CASRRRDSNEKLFF
>.|TRBV5-4|.|TRBJ1-1
TGTGCCAGCAGCCCCGGGGGGAACACTGAAGCTTTCTTT
CASSPGGNTEAFF
>.|TRBV11-2|TRBD1|TRBJ1-2
TGTGCCAGCAGCTTAGAAGGGACAGGGGGCGGCTACACCTTC
CASSLEGTGGGYTF
>.|TRBV24-1|.|TRBJ2-5
TGTGCCACCAGTGACCACACTAGGGAGACCCAGTACTTC
CATSDHTRETQYF
>.|TRBV2|.|TRBJ2-7
TGTGCCAGCAGTGAAGGCGGTTTTCTCTACGAGCAGTACTTC
CASSEGGFLYEQYF
>once|TRBV18|.|TRBJ1-1
TGTGCCAGCTCACCCCCTACAGGGTTGAACGCTGAAGCTTTCTTT
CASSPPTGLNAEAFF
>few|TRBV12-3/TRBV12-4|.|TRBJ1-1
TGTGCCAGCAGTCGACAGAACACTGAAGCTTTCTTT
CASSRQNTEAFF
>once|TRBV30|TRBD1|TRBJ1-2
TGTGCCTGGATGCAGGGGGCAGGTAATGGCTACACCTTC
CAWMQGAGNGYTF
>.|TRBV4-3|.|TRBJ2-2
TGCGCCAGCAGCCGGGGGACTCCGGACACCGGGGAGCTGTTTTTT
CASSRGTPDTGELFF
>.|TRBV4-1|.|TRBJ1-4
TGCGCCAGCAGCCAAGTTCCCGGGAGGATTGGTGAAAAACTGTTTTTT
CASSQVPGRIGEKLFF
>.|TRBV6-5|.|TRBJ1-2
TGTGCCAGCAGTTACCAGGGGCGGCATGGCTACACCTTC
CASSYQGRHGYTF
>.|TRBV4-2|.|TRBJ1-1
TGTGCCAGCAGCCCGCCATACAAACTCCGGAGGGAGAACACTGAAGCTTTCTTT
CASSPPYKLRRENTEAFF
>.|TRBV30|.|TRBJ1-3
TGTGCCTGGAGTAAACCCGGGGGGTCTGGAAACACCATATATTTT
CAWSKPGGSGNTIYF
>.|TRBV27|TRBD1|TRBJ1-2
TGTGCCAGCAGTTTATCAGGGACAGGACTCTATGGCTACACCTTC
CASSLSGTGLYGYTF
>.|TRBV6-5|TRBD2|TRBJ2-5
TGTGCCAGCAGTATGGGACTAGCGCAAGAGACCCAGTACTTC
CASSMGLAQETQYF
>.|TRBV18|.|TRBJ2-3
TGTGCCAGCTCACCCACGGCTAGCGGCACAGATACGCAGTATTTT
CASSPTASGTDTQYF
>.|TRBV24-1|.|TRBJ2-3
TGTGCCACCAGTGGAGGGATCAGCACAGATACGCAGTATTTT
CATSGGISTDTQYF
>.|TRBV5-3|TRBD1|TRBJ2-7
TGTGCCAGAAGCTTGCGACAGGGTTCCTACGAGCAGTACTTC
CARSLRQGSYEQYF
>once|TRBV6-6|.|TRBJ2-4
TGTGCCACCACTGAGGGGGGGCCTGCAGCCAAAAACATTCAGTACTTC
CATTEGGPAAKNIQYF
>few|TRBV7-9|.|TRBJ1-5
TGTGCCAGCAGCTTAGGCGGACATAGCAATCAGCCCCAGCATTTT
CASSLGGHSNQPQHF
>.|TRBV30|.|TRBJ2-7
TGTGCCTGGGTTCCCAGAGGTACCTACGAGCAGTACTTC
CAWVPRGTYEQYF
>.|TRBV6-5|TRBD1|TRBJ2-3
TGTGCCAGCACCAAAGAGGACAGGGCCACAGATACGCAGTATTTT
CASTKEDRATDTQYF
>.|TRBV6-2/TRBV6-3|.|TRBJ1-5
TGTGCCAGCAGTTTTGCCGGGGATCAGCCCCAGCATTTT
CASSFAGDQPQHF
>.|TRBV6-5|TRBD1|TRBJ1-1
TGTGCCAGCAGTCCGGGACAGGGCTACACTGAAGCTTTCTTT
CASSPGQGYTEAFF
>.|TRBV7-2|TRBD2|TRBJ2-3
TGTGCCAGCCGGCTAGCGGGGGGCACAGATACGCAGTATTTT
CASRLAGGTDTQYF
>.|TRBV5-1|.|TRBJ2-7
TGCGCCAGCAGCGATTGGGGCAGGCAGCGCGAGCAGTACTTC
CASSDWGRQREQYF
>.|TRBV3-1/TRBV3-2|TRBD2|TRBJ2-2
TGTGCCAGCAGCCAATATGGAGGGCTAGCGGGGGGGCGTGCCACCGGGGAGCTGTTTTTT
CASSQYGGLAGGRATGELFF
>.|TRBV5-1|.|TRBJ1-6
TGCGCCAGCAGCTGGGGCCTGTCGGATTCACCCCTCCACTTT
CASSWGLSDSPLHF
>.|TRBV30|.|TRBJ2-4
TGTGCCTGGACGAGGGGCCAGGGGAAAAACATTCAGTACTTC
CAWTRGQGKNIQYF
>few|TRBV11-1|.|TRBJ2-3
TGTGCCAGCAGCTTAGCGTGGGGCAGCACAGATACGCAGTATTTT
CASSLAWGSTDTQYF
>.|TRBV11-2|TRBD1|TRBJ2-7
TGTGCCAGCAGCTTAGGGGCGGGACAGGCCGAGCAGTACTTC
CASSLGAGQAEQYF
>.|TRBV11-3|.|TRBJ1-1
TGTGCCAGCAGCTTCGGGAAGGGTCTTGACGCTGAAGCTTTCTTT
CASSFGKGLDAEAFF
>.|TRBV7-2|.|TRBJ1-6
TGTGCCAGCAGCCTTAATTCACCCCTCCACTTT
CASSLNSPLHF
>.|TRBV7-9|TRBD1|TRBJ1-1
TGTGCCAGCAGCTTAGGGACAGGGATCACTGAAGCTTTCTTT
CASSLGTGITEAFF
>.|TRBV5-1|TRBD1|TRBJ1-1
TGCGCCAGCAGCGGAAGACAGGGTTGGACTGAAGCTTTCTTT
CASSGRQGWTEAFF
>once|TRBV3-1/TRBV3-2|TRBD2|TRBJ2-2
TGTGCCACCTCTATCCCGGCTAGCGGGGGGGATAGGACCGGGGAGCTGTTTTTT
CATSIPASGGDRTGELFF
>.|TRBV7-9|TRBD1|TRBJ1-2
TGTGCCATCCGGGACAGGGAGGACGGCTACACCTTC
CAIRDREDGYTF
>.|TRBV15|TRBD2|TRBJ2-3
TGTGCCACCAGCAGAGGGTCGGGAGGGGATTCAGATACGCAGTATTTT
CATSRGSGGDSDTQYF
>.|TRBV3-1/TRBV3-2|.|TRBJ1-1
TGTGCCAGCAGCCTACGCGTAGGGGGCACTGAAGCTTTCTTT
CASSLRVGGTEAFF
>.|TRBV12-3/TRBV12-4|.|TRBJ2-1
TGTGCCAGCAGCCTTAGCAACGACAATGAGCAGTTCTTC
CASSLSNDNEQFF
>once|TRBV5-5|TRBD2|TRBJ2-7
TGTGCCAGCACCCGCGGCCTAGCGGGGGGTTCCTACGAGCAGTACTTC
CASTRGLAGGSYEQYF
>.|TRBV6-4|TRBD2|TRBJ2-2
TGTGCCAGCCGGACTAGCGGGGGGAACACCGGGGAGCTGTTTTTT
CASRTSGGNTGELFF
>.|TRBV5-6|TRBD1|TRBJ2-4
TGTGCCAGCAGTATTGGACAGGCGGTAGCCAAAAACATTCAGTACTTC
CASSIGQAVAKNIQYF
>few|TRBV6-6|TRBD1|TRBJ1-4
TGTGCCAGCAGTTACGGTGGGACAGGGGGCGAAAAACTGTTTTTT
CASSYGGTGGEKLFF